This T cell receptor beta chain is drawn from a study of beta chain features in type 1 diabetes. Study conclusions and caveats: The VDJ junctions of type 1 diabetes patients carried fewer insertions and more deletions.

Remarks on this clone: Its antigen is unidentified.

In all sorted populations, purity surpassed 95%. Germline V gene data show CDR1 as MGHDK and CDR2 as SYGVNS. CDR3 length: 14 residues. Trimming took off 6 bases at V and 3 bases at J, with 11 bases between the two ends. Reverse transcribing all isolated RNA meant expressed TCRB transcripts were sequenced. Assay used: immunoSEQ multiplex PCR; TCRdb lists only in-frame clones, some missing. The repertoire holds approximately 340,000 clones, with approximately 15% as singletons. The genes are TRBV25-1 and TRBJ2-2, with a tentative D call TRBD2 (6 bases). The sample comprised naive CD4+ T cells from blood. The clonotype comes from a woman aged 18 to 35 in good health. CDR3 protein: CASREGFYTGELFF. CDR3 nucleotides: TGTGCCAGCAGGGAGGGTTTCTACACCGGGGAGCTGTTTTTT.